Listed below are T cell receptor beta chains from one sample, sequenced in a study of persistence of HIV-infected CD4 T cells. The table came from immunoSEQ multiplex PCR; TCRdb's copy has only in-frame clones and leaves some out. Of about 40,000 clones listed, approximately 80% are singletons. These TCRs are of unknown antigen specificity. The specimen comprised CD4+ T cells sorted from PBMCs after approximately 20-hour stimulation, sampled from a patient who received antiretroviral therapy. These receptors came from an adult man with HIV who was CMV-seropositive. Each CDR3 is given without its conserved first and last residue. The listing skips clone size in some rows; elsewhere it reads once, few, many or a size class.

-,TRBJ1-4,TRBV9,ASNPAGNEKLF
-,TRBJ1-1,TRBV5-8,ASSLTRANTEAF
-,TRBJ1-3,TRBV5-1,ASSLVGDTIY
-,TRBJ1-3,TRBV7-8,ASSLASVTLSGNTIY
-,TRBJ1-5,TRBV6-1,ASSEVRGGYNQPQH
-,TRBJ1-1,TRBV5-6,ASSREYPGSEAF
-,TRBJ1-1,TRBV15,ATSRDLNTEAF
-,TRBJ2-1,TRBV19,ASTAQGSPYNEQF
-,TRBJ1-5,TRBV7-9,ASSPQGLNPNQPQH
-,TRBJ2-5,TRBV18,ASSPSDRVIGETQY
-,TRBJ2-3,TRBV5-1,ASSSVGDTQY
-,TRBJ2-3,TRBV7-3,ASSGLAGDTQY
-,TRBJ2-2,TRBV6-2/TRBV6-3,ASSSDYTGELF
-,TRBJ2-5,TRBV18,ASSLQETQY
-,TRBJ2-3,TRBV5-1,ASIRGLAGTDTQY
-,TRBJ2-1,TRBV25-1,ASSESSGRPSNEQF
-,TRBJ2-7,TRBV9,ASSVATGAHEQY
medium-sized,TRBJ1-5,TRBV6-2/TRBV6-3,ASSYWSNQPQH
-,TRBJ1-1,TRBV3-1/TRBV3-2,ASSLTGEAF
once,TRBJ1-1,TRBV6-5,ASRPALAVAQAF
-,TRBJ2-4,TRBV28,ASSPNRQGRAKNIQY
-,TRBJ1-4,TRBV12-3/TRBV12-4,ASSFRGEKLF
-,TRBJ2-3,TRBV6-6,ASSYSGGVITDTQY